These 16 T cell receptor beta chains were all obtained from the same sample, sequenced in a study of STAT5B mutations in CD4+ large granular lymphocyte leukemia. Clones were sequenced by immunoSEQ multiplex PCR, and TCRdb holds only the in-frame ones, with some missing. The table has around 31,000 clones, less than 80% seen once; the top ten hold 1% to 1.2%. The sequencing sample was made of CD4+ T cells from blood buffy coats. The receptors come from a human donor in good health.

The chain is built from TRBV21-1 and TRBJ2-7; TRBD1 is the table's D call and was not checked against the DNA. TRBV21-1 is shown as a pseudogene. CDR3 length: 14 residues. In DNA, the CDR3 is TGTGCCAGCAGCAGGCAGACAGGGACGGACGAGCAGTACTTC. Translating it yields CASSRQTGTDEQYF.

The rearrangement uses TRBV27 and TRBJ2-5; the match to TRBD2 covers 13 bases. The CDR3 spans 14 residues. The junction had 6 bases not matched to a gene; V was cut back by 10 bases and J by 4 bases. Germline V CDR1 and CDR2: MNHEY, SMNVEV (reference sequence). For the CDR3, the DNA is TGTGCCACTAGGACTAGCGGGAGTCGAGAGACCCAGTACTTC. Protein sequence: CATRTSGSRETQYF.

In DNA, the CDR3 is TGCAGCGTCGAGGACAGGCTCAGGGATGGCTACACCTTC. Translating gives CSVEDRLRDGYTF. The V and J genes are TRBV29-1 and TRBJ1-2; TRBD1 matches 7 bases. Trimming cost V 6 bases and J 6 bases; bases outside gene matches: 10. The CDR3 loop spans 13 amino acids. CDR1 and CDR2 (germline): SQVTM, ANQGSEA. The full variable domain, with the rest looked up from reference TRBV29-1 and TRBJ1-2, is SAVISQKPSRDICQRGTSLTIQCQVDSQVTMMFWYRQQPGQSLTLIATANQGSEATYESGFVIDKFPISRPNLTFSTLTVSNMSPEDSSIYLCSVEDRLRDGYTFGSGTRLTVV.

V usage is TRBV9 and J usage is TRBJ1-4; D gene uncertain. CDR1 and CDR2 (germline): SGDLS, YYNGEE. CDR3 size: 14 residues. V lost 1 base to trimming and J lost 0 bases, with 4 bases between them. The CDR3 loop reads CASSVRSTNEKLFF. The CDR3 DNA reads as TGTGCCAGCAGCGTACGGTCAACTAATGAAAAACTGTTTTTT.

This clone has more than one count but fewer than ten. This rearrangement joins TRBV11-2 to TRBJ2-5; the match to TRBD2 covers 7 bases. Germline V gene sequence: CDR1 SGHAT, CDR2 FQNNGV. With V trimmed by 4 bases and J by 2 bases, 16 bases remained unmatched. The CDR3 contains 18 residues. CDR3 sequence: CASSSGLVPSGVQETQYF. CDR3 DNA: TGTGCCAGCAGCTCAGGACTAGTCCCAAGCGGGGTACAAGAGACCCAGTACTTC.

This clone was seen a single time. The chain joins TRBV7-2 to TRBJ1-3; no definite D call. Germline CDR1 SGHTA, CDR2 FQGNSA. This CDR3 region has 15 residues. Trimming pared 5 bases from V and 2 bases from J, leaving 13 bases between. The CDR3 DNA sequence: TGTGCCAGCAGCCCGGTGTATTCGCCTGGAAACACCATATATTTT. Its protein is CASSPVYSPGNTIYF. Supplemented by reference TRBV7-2 and TRBJ1-3, the full variable domain reads GAGVSQSPSNKVTEKGKDVELRCDPISGHTALYWYRQSLGQGLEFLIYFQGNSAPDKSGLPSDRFSAERTGGSVSTLTIQRTQQEDSAVYLCASSPVYSPGNTIYFGEGSWLTVV.

The chain combines TRBV5-6 with TRBJ1-3; 7 bases align to TRBD1. This CDR3 comprises 13 residues. V shed 4 bases, J shed 2 bases, and the junction held 0 bases outside the gene matches. CDR1 and CDR2 (germline): SGHDT, YYEEEE. The CDR3 here is CASSDRAGNTIYF. In nucleotides, the CDR3 is TGTGCCAGCAGCGACAGGGCTGGAAACACCATATATTTT.

The chain has TRBV6-6 and TRBJ2-3; D assignment may be TRBD1 or TRBD2 (5 bases each). In germline, CDR1 is MNHNY, CDR2 SVGAGI (reference sequence). Trimming left V 7 bases short and J 8 bases short, with 22 bases between. The CDR3 is made up of 15 amino acids. This chain's CDR3 is CASTPPGQAQGTQYF. CDR3 nucleotides: TGTGCCAGCACCCCCCCGGGGCAGGCGCAGGGTACGCAGTATTTT.

This chain connects TRBV11-2 to TRBJ1-1; D might be TRBD1 (5 bases). V was trimmed by 2 bases and J by 4 bases, leaving 14 bases between them. Germline CDR1 reads SGHAT; CDR2 reads FQNNGV. This CDR3 has 15 amino acids. CDR3 in amino acids: CASSLLAGGGTEAFF. The CDR3, as DNA: TGTGCCAGCAGCTTATTAGCCGGGGGGGGCACTGAAGCTTTCTTT.

The chain recombines TRBV27 with TRBJ2-5; weak D call: TRBD2 (6 bases). Germline V gives CDR1 MNHEY, CDR2 SMNVEV (reference sequence). CDR3 size: 12 residues. V lost 6 bases to trimming and J lost 5 bases, with 10 bases between them. DNA for the CDR3: TGTGCCAGCAGGGACTACCGGGAGACCCAGTACTTC. It encodes CASRDYRETQYF.

The sample holds a few counts of this clone. The rearrangement uses TRBV6-1 and TRBJ2-2, with D possibly TRBD1 on 6 matching bases. V dropped 4 bases and J dropped 5 bases, with 11 bases sitting between them. Germline V gives CDR1 MNHNS, CDR2 SASEGT. The CDR3 length is 14 residues. The CDR3 spells CASSAGQQTGELFF. The CDR3 DNA is TGTGCCAGCAGTGCTGGACAGCAAACCGGGGAGCTGTTTTTT.

V and J are TRBV5-8 and TRBJ1-1; 7 positions agree with TRBD1. Germline CDR1 reads SGHTS; CDR2 reads YDEGEE. This CDR3 spans 13 amino acids. Germline trimming cut 6 bases from V and 5 bases from J; bases unmatched to any gene: 7. CDR3 coding DNA: TGTGCCAGCATGACCGACAGGGTAACTGAAGCTTTCTTT. This sequence encodes CASMTDRVTEAFF.

By share of the sample, this clone is medium-sized. V usage is TRBV18 and J usage is TRBJ1-5, with TRBD1 matching over 7 bases. After removal of 2 bases from V and 4 bases from J, the junction contained 5 bases not matched to a gene. The germline CDR1 and CDR2 sequences are KGHSH and LQKENI. The CDR3 consists of 15 residues. CDR3 DNA: TGTGCCAGCTCACCAGGGGACAGCCTGAATCAGCCCCAGCATTTT. Its translation is CASSPGDSLNQPQHF.

The CDR3 nucleotides read TGTGCCAGCAGCCCTGGGGGTTTTGGGAACACTGAAGCTTTCTTT. It yields the protein CASSPGGFGNTEAFF. The chain is built from TRBV7-3 and TRBJ1-1, with D tentatively TRBD1 (5 bases). The CDR3 runs to 15 residues. The V and J ends lost 5 bases and 1 base respectively, with 14 bases between them. CDR1 is SGHTA and CDR2 is FQGTGA in the germline V gene.

The chain carries TRBV7-9 and TRBJ2-1; maybe TRBD2 (6 bases). From germline, CDR1 is SEHNR and CDR2 FQNEAQ (reference sequence). The CDR3 extends over 15 amino acids. The V end lost 4 bases, the J end lost 6 bases, and 16 bases lay between the germline ends. The CDR3 loop is CASSSRARLGNEQFF. CDR3 in DNA: TGTGCCAGCAGCTCAAGAGCGAGACTAGGCAATGAGCAGTTCTTC.

The chain recombines TRBV7-3 with TRBJ2-2; no definite D call. The V end was cut by 2 bases, the J end by 0 bases, with 7 bases between. Germline loops: CDR1 SGHTA, CDR2 FQGTGA. The CDR3 is made up of 15 amino acids. In DNA form, the CDR3 reads TGTGCCAGCAGCTTATTGGCGGCGAACACCGGGGAGCTGTTTTTT. It codes for CASSLLAANTGELFF.